This is a list of T cell receptor beta chains from one sample in a study of response to subunit inactivated influenza vaccine. TCRdb re-called the RT-PCR reads through MiXCR, storing one row per CDR3 protein. Of hundreds of thousands of distinct CDR3 sequences detected, about 15% appear once; the ten largest clones hold under 14%. The sample here was PBMCs from blood, taken roughly 12 days after vaccination. The receptors derive from a man aged 50-60 years who received an inactivated influenza vaccine. CDR3s leave out the opening cysteine and the closing phenylalanine or tryptophan. Only part of the rows carry a size: once, few, many, or a class if the clone is expanded.

V,size,J,CDR3
TRBV3-1,few,TRBJ1-1,ASSQLRKEAF
TRBV30,few,TRBJ2-4,AWSIGALAKNIQY
TRBV7-9,few,TRBJ2-4,ASTPGAAKNIQY
TRBV5-1,NA,TRBJ2-3,ASSYTGPPVGDTQY
TRBV20-1,NA,TRBJ2-1,SAARLANEQF
TRBV5-8,once,TRBJ2-7,ASSFGAQRNYEQY
TRBV18,NA,TRBJ2-5,ASSPLIGEETQY
TRBV4-2,NA,TRBJ1-5,ASSPEVVNSNQPQH
TRBV11-2,NA,TRBJ2-3,ASSLNGGAGGDTDTQY
TRBV5-6,many,TRBJ2-1,ASSLAGVRGKNNEQF
TRBV4-1,few,TRBJ1-2,ASSQVQETLYGYT
TRBV5-1,NA,TRBJ2-3,ASSGREVYGGTDTQY
TRBV6-5,few,TRBJ1-1,ASSYSGAANGGTEAF
TRBV20-1,many,TRBJ1-1,SATEPRNTEAF
TRBV6-2/TRBV6-3,many,TRBJ2-1,ASSSPLAGGSYNEQF
TRBV12-3/TRBV12-4,NA,TRBJ2-3,ASSSREVADTQY
TRBV6-6,few,TRBJ2-7,ASSDPTIYEQY
TRBV7-8,NA,TRBJ2-4,ASSASAGAPAKNIQY
TRBV30,few,TRBJ2-3,AWSGLGSTDTQY
TRBV29-1,NA,TRBJ2-2,SVGGARGTSGRTGELF
TRBV20-1,NA,TRBJ2-1,SARGTSAYNEQF
TRBV14,few,TRBJ2-1,ASSQDLLASWNEQF
TRBV6-2/TRBV6-3,few,TRBJ1-1,ASTHRVADTEAF
TRBV5-4,NA,TRBJ2-5,ASSLGGTVPKETQY
TRBV5-1,NA,TRBJ2-3,ASSLVQGFTDTQY
TRBV29-1,many,TRBJ2-1,SVGQINEQF
TRBV20-1,few,TRBJ2-3,SAIPPGLASDTQY